The clone carrying this TCR beta chain appeared a single time. The data belong to a study of T cell responses to AZD1222 COVID-19 vaccine. V was shortened by 2 bases and J by 4 bases, with 11 bases between the two germline ends. There are 14 residues in the CDR3. Germline V gene sequence: CDR1 MGHRA, CDR2 YSYEKL. Some clones are missing from TCRdb's copy, which holds only in-frame ones; the method was immunoSEQ multiplex PCR. The sample yields 80,000 to 95,000 clones, around nine tenths seen once. The clonotype comes from an adult who received the AZD1222 COVID-19 vaccine. The rearrangement links TRBV4-1 to TRBJ2-5; D is ambiguous. Sequenced here: peripheral blood, sampled 28 days after the second AZD1222 dose. CDR3 coding DNA: TGCGCCAGCAGCCAAAGTGCGGTAATAGAGACCCAGTACTTC. It yields the protein CASSQSAVIETQYF.